This T cell receptor (beta chain) was recovered during a study of control samples from healthy donors and cancer patients (dated by TCRdb to between 2020 and 2021). The CDR3 sequence holds 15 residues, the cysteine and phenylalanine included. Only the CDR3 part of the read is kept: 45 bases, read in frame from the first base. From the germline V gene, CDR1 is SGHTA and CDR2 is FQGNSA. Trimming removed 0 bases from V and 3 bases from J, leaving 11 bases between the germline ends. Libraries were made using the immunoSEQ multiplex PCR assay. Drawn from immuneACCESS, this table holds only the in-frame rearrangements with V and J called that TCRdb kept. Clones are partly lost; checked studies trace under half to an unresolved V gene and leave the rest unexplained. This sample has over 45,000 clones in its table, and 85% to 95% of those were observed once. Of the sample, under 0.95% is held by the ten largest clones.

On this clone itself: Its antigen is still unknown. Per-base qualities were not stored, and no clone one base away is much larger.

This receptor was identified in a man between 25 and 39 years old with colorectal cancer. The rearrangement joined TRBV7-2 to TRBJ1-1; TRBD1 could be the D gene, as 6 bases match. Material for sequencing was PBMCs. The nucleotides read TGTGCCAGCAGCTTAGCCAGGGGATCGGACACTGAAGCTTTCTTT. It specifies CASSLARGSDTEAFF.